The clone carrying this T cell receptor beta chain was seen repeatedly, ten times or more. No antigen is known for it. MiXCR, applied by TCRdb to the reads, yields one record per CDR3 protein. The sample contains some 600,000 distinct CDR3 sequences, more than 20% of which appear only once. This entry comes from a study of T cell repertoires in cytomegalovirus infection. Overall study: Matching HLA type, along with CMV infection, was indicated by public TCR beta signatures. Whole-study findings and limits: Dominating the ex vivo response were HLA-C-restricted CMV-specific TCR beta clonotypes.

With 0 bases removed from V and 8 bases from J, the gap between germline ends came to 16 bases. In germline, CDR1 is MNHEY, CDR2 SVGAGI. There are 15 residues in the CDR3. The sequenced material came from CD8+ T cells from PBMCs. The clonotype comes from a human donor in good health (CMV status not recorded). Some clones in this sample may be carry-over from other donors' samples. The gene calls are TRBV6-5 and TRBJ1-2; D is undetermined. DNA for the CDR3: TGTGCCAGCAGTTACTCGGCCGCCGGGTCGGGGGGCTACACCTTC. It translates to CASSYSAAGSGGYTF.